These 29 T cell receptor beta chains originate from one sample sequenced in a study of cytomegalovirus exposure and HLA in healthy donors. PCR involved 60 Vbeta and 13 Jbeta primers. Data came from immunoSEQ multiplex PCR; TCRdb stores just in-frame clones and leaves some out. The sample table sets out some 44,000 clones. The sequencing input was PBMCs. Source of these receptors: a woman in her thirties in good health and CMV-seronegative.

The V and J genes are TRBV19 and TRBJ1-1, with no clear D. V lost 6 bases and J lost 5, with 13 bases in between. In germline, CDR1 is LNHDA, CDR2 SQIVND (reference sequence). The CDR3 covers 13 residues. This CDR3 is CASRAGSWTEAFF. In nucleotides, the CDR3 is TGTGCCAGTAGGGCGGGATCATGGACTGAAGCTTTCTTT.

Points on this clone: Germline is not matched at one junction end, which may reflect a read error. J is TRBJ1-1 and V is TRBV30, with D hard to call. CDR1 GTSNPN and CDR2 SVGIG come from the germline V gene (reference sequence). This CDR3 has 14 amino acids. The CDR3 DNA is TGTGCCTGCGACCGACGATTCAGGAACACTGAAGATTTCTTT. Translated: CACDRRFRNTEDFF.

V is TRBV6-5 and J is TRBJ1-2, with D perhaps matching TRBD1 (6 bases). The CDR3 contains 14 residues. CDR1 MNHEY and CDR2 SVGAGI come from the germline V gene. Trimming cost V 8 bases and J 1 base, with 14 bases left between them. The DNA for the CDR3 is TGTGCCAGCCGCTCAGGGGATATTAACTATGGCTACACCTTC. It codes for CASRSGDINYGYTF.

The chain is built from TRBV7-2 and TRBJ1-2; D gene ambiguous. V was cut by 5 bases and J by 2 bases, with 18 bases left in between. The CDR3 has 16 residues. Per germline, CDR1 SGHTA and CDR2 FQGNSA. Written as DNA, the CDR3 is TGTGCCAGCAGCCCAGGAGGCCCTTCACGGAACTATGGCTACACCTTC. It codes for CASSPGGPSRNYGYTF. Looking up the rest from reference TRBV7-2 and TRBJ1-2 gives the full variable domain: GAGVSQSPSNKVTEKGKDVELRCDPISGHTALYWYRQSLGQGLEFLIYFQGNSAPDKSGLPSDRFSAERTGGSVSTLTIQRTQQEDSAVYLCASSPGGPSRNYGYTFGSGTRLTVV.

The chain couples TRBV19 to TRBJ2-7; a weak D match, TRBD2 (5 bases). The germline V and J ends were trimmed by 0 bases and 3 bases, with 9 bases remaining between them. CDR3 length: 14 residues. Germline loops: CDR1 LNHDA, CDR2 SQIVND (reference sequence). The CDR3 bases are TGTGCCAGTAGTATAGACGGAGGTTTCTACGAGCAGTACTTC. This gives the protein CASSIDGGFYEQYF.

The J gene is TRBJ1-2, the V gene TRBV9; 9 nucleotides match TRBD1. The CDR3 runs 14 residues. Losses at the gene ends were 3 bases for V and 4 bases for J; bases not matched to a gene: 4. Germline CDR1 is SGDLS and CDR2 is YYNGEE. The CDR3: CASSARQGGYGYTF. The CDR3, as DNA: TGTGCCAGCAGCGCCAGACAGGGGGGCTATGGCTACACCTTC.

This chain joins TRBV28 and TRBJ2-2; the match to TRBD2 covers 11 bases. Losses at the gene ends were 6 bases for V and 0 bases for J; bases not matched to a gene: 12. The CDR3 has 19 amino acids. Germline CDR1 and CDR2: MDHEN and SYDVKM. CDR3 in DNA: TGTGCCAGCAGAAAGTCTTGGACTAGCGGGTTATCGAACACCGGGGAGCTGTTTTTT. The encoded protein is CASRKSWTSGLSNTGELFF.

This chain joins TRBV4-2 and TRBJ2-1, with a tentative D call TRBD2 (6 bases). CDR1 LGHNA and CDR2 YNFKEQ come from the germline V gene. The V and J ends lost 0 bases and 11 bases respectively, with 17 bases between them. The CDR3 contains 15 residues. Here the CDR3 DNA reads TGTGCCAGCAGCCAAGAAATGACAGCCGGGGGTAAGCAGTTCTTC. Translating gives CASSQEMTAGGKQFF.

The rearrangement uses TRBV18 and TRBJ1-5; D might be TRBD1 (5 bases). CDR1 and CDR2 from the germline V gene are KGHSH and LQKENI. V lost 2 bases and J 1 base, leaving 15 bases between the germline ends. There are 17 residues in the CDR3. The CDR3 bases are TGTGCCAGCTCACCAGGGGGGTTAGAGAGCAGCAATCAGCCCCAGCATTTT. This gives the protein CASSPGGLESSNQPQHF.

The rearrangement links TRBV29-1 to TRBJ2-2; D unresolved. V was trimmed by 0 bases and J by 0 bases, leaving 2 bases between them. The CDR3 extends over 13 amino acids. Germline CDR1 reads SQVTM; CDR2 reads ANQGSEA. As DNA, the CDR3 is TGCAGCGTTGAAGATACGAACACCGGGGAGCTGTTTTTT. Protein: CSVEDTNTGELFF.

This chain links TRBV6-5 with TRBJ1-1, with TRBD1 matching over 8 bases. Germline assignment: CDR1 MNHEY and CDR2 SVGAGI. The V gene end was trimmed by 6 bases and the J gene end by 5 bases; junction bases not matched to a gene: 5. This CDR3 is built from 13 residues. CDR3 sequence (DNA): TGTGCCAGCAGCCCTGACAGGGGTACTGAAGCTTTCTTT. Its translation: CASSPDRGTEAFF.

This chain joins TRBV7-9 and TRBJ2-7; TRBD1 matches 7 bases. From germline, CDR1 is SEHNR and CDR2 FQNEAQ (reference sequence). This CDR3 has 13 residues. Trimming removed 5 bases from V and 7 bases from J; junction bases left unmatched: 8. CDR3 nucleotide sequence: TGTGCCAGCAGCCAAAGACAGGGCCTTGAGCAGTACTTC. Residues: CASSQRQGLEQYF.

The V call is TRBV28, the J call TRBJ1-1; the D gene is possibly TRBD1 (6 bases). The CDR3 loop spans 15 amino acids. Deletions cut 6 bases from V and 0 bases from J, with 14 bases between. Germline CDR1 reads MDHEN; CDR2 reads SYDVKM. The CDR3 here is CASRLGAGLNTEAFF. The DNA of the CDR3 is TGTGCCAGCAGGCTGGGGGCAGGGTTGAACACTGAAGCTTTCTTT. Filled out from reference TRBV28 and TRBJ1-1, the complete variable domain reads DVKVTQSSRYLVKRTGEKVFLECVQDMDHENMFWYRQDPGLGLRLIYFSYDVKMKEKGDIPEGYSVSREKKERFSLILESASTNQTSMYLCASRLGAGLNTEAFFGQGTRLTVV.

The V gene is TRBV6-5, the J gene TRBJ1-1; D remains unclear. V was cut by 2 bases and J by 3 bases, with 10 bases left in between. The germline CDR1 and CDR2 sequences are MNHEY and SVGAGI. This CDR3 is 14 amino acids long. The CDR3 is CASSYERRYTEAFF. In DNA form, the CDR3 reads TGTGCCAGCAGTTACGAGCGGCGTTACACTGAAGCTTTCTTT.

V gene TRBV30 combines with J gene TRBJ1-2; 9 bases are a match to TRBD1. V was clipped by 4 bases and J by 3 bases; unmatched bases: 9. The CDR3 length is 15 residues. Germline CDR1 is GTSNPN and CDR2 is SVGIG (reference sequence). DNA for the CDR3: TGTGCCTGGAAAAGTCCGGGGACAGGGCACTATGGCTACACCTTC. It translates to CAWKSPGTGHYGYTF.

This chain joins TRBV21-1 and TRBJ1-2; the table gives TRBD1 as D, unverified against the DNA. TRBV21-1 is a pseudogene locus. The CDR3 runs to 16 residues. DNA for the CDR3: TGTGCCAGCAGCAAAGTCGTACAGGATTCTAACTATGGCTACACCTTC. This encodes CASSKVVQDSNYGYTF.

V and J are TRBV19 and TRBJ1-5; 8 positions agree with TRBD1. Germline trimming cut 5 bases from V and 2 bases from J; bases unmatched to any gene: 5. The CDR3 contains 15 residues. The germline V gene has CDR1 LNHDA and CDR2 SQIVND (reference sequence). The CDR3, as DNA: TGTGCCAGTAGTCTCGACAGGGGAGGCAATCAGCCCCAGCATTTT. Amino acid sequence: CASSLDRGGNQPQHF. Together with reference TRBV19 and TRBJ1-5, the CDR3 gives the full variable domain: DGGITQSPKYLFRKEGQNVTLSCEQNLNHDAMYWYRQDPGQGLRLIYYSQIVNDFQKGDIAEGYSVSREKKESFPLTVTSAQKNPTAFYLCASSLDRGGNQPQHFGDGTRLSIL.

Here the CDR3 reads CASRNIRGYNEQFF. CDR3 sequence (DNA): TGCGCCAGCAGAAACATCCGCGGGTACAATGAGCAGTTCTTC. The J gene is TRBJ2-1, the V gene TRBV4-1, with D tentatively TRBD2 (5 bases). V lost 6 bases and J 4 bases, leaving 13 bases between the germline ends. The CDR3 contains 14 residues. Germline V gene data show CDR1 as MGHRA and CDR2 as YSYEKL.

The chain is built from TRBV9 and TRBJ2-1; 7 bases map to TRBD2. After removal of 4 bases from V and 3 bases from J, the junction contained 4 bases not matched to a gene. Germline V lookup: CDR1 SGDLS, CDR2 YYNGEE. The CDR3 runs to 14 residues. DNA of the CDR3: TGTGCCAGCAGCCAGCTAGCGGACTACAATGAGCAGTTCTTC. It translates to CASSQLADYNEQFF.

The V gene is TRBV6-6, the J gene TRBJ2-2, with D tentatively TRBD1 (5 bases). Germline V gene sequence: CDR1 MNHNY, CDR2 SVGAGI (reference sequence). The CDR3 length is 14 residues. Trimming took off 7 bases at V and 0 bases at J, with 9 bases between the two ends. DNA for the CDR3: TGTGCCAGCAATTGGGGCCCGAACACCGGGGAGCTGTTTTTT. This translates into CASNWGPNTGELFF.

The chain combines TRBV28 with TRBJ2-5; D possibly corresponds to TRBD1 (6 bases). Trimming removed 2 bases from V and 9 bases from J, with 13 bases in between. The CDR3 has 13 amino acids. Germline V gene sequence: CDR1 MDHEN, CDR2 SYDVKM. CDR3 residues: CASSLGRGEAQYF. In DNA form, the CDR3 reads TGTGCCAGCAGTTTAGGCAGGGGCGAAGCCCAGTACTTC. Full variable domain (outside the CDR3, taken from reference TRBV28 and TRBJ2-5): DVKVTQSSRYLVKRTGEKVFLECVQDMDHENMFWYRQDPGLGLRLIYFSYDVKMKEKGDIPEGYSVSREKKERFSLILESASTNQTSMYLCASSLGRGEAQYFGPGTRLLVL.

The V and J genes are TRBV5-1 and TRBJ1-1; possibly TRBD1 for D (6 bases). V was pared by 5 bases and J by 0 bases, with 23 bases between. The CDR3 is 18 amino acids. Germline V gene data show CDR1 as SGHRS and CDR2 as YFSETQ. CDR3 region: CASRDGLRTVIMNTEAFF. Here the CDR3 DNA reads TGCGCCAGCAGAGATGGGCTCCGGACAGTTATTATGAACACTGAAGCTTTCTTT.

V gene TRBV11-2 combines with J gene TRBJ1-3; a possible D gene is TRBD1 (6 bases). The CDR3 loop spans 14 amino acids. Trimming shortened V by 6 bases and J by 2 bases, and 11 bases separated the two germline ends. Germline CDR1 is SGHAT and CDR2 is FQNNGV. The CDR3 coding sequence is TGTGCCAGCAGTTCAGGGGAACCTGGAAACACCATATATTTT. It yields the protein CASSSGEPGNTIYF.

The gene calls are TRBV28 and TRBJ2-7, with 11 nucleotides matching TRBD2. V lost 6 bases, J lost 5 bases, and 12 bases stayed unmatched. CDR3 length: 16 residues. CDR1 and CDR2 from the germline V gene are MDHEN and SYDVKM. CDR3 DNA: TGTGCCAGCAGACCAAATTTAGCGGGAGGGGTCCACGAGCAGTACTTC. Translating it yields CASRPNLAGGVHEQYF.

This chain links TRBV4-1 with TRBJ1-2; D is perhaps TRBD1 (5 bases). Germline CDR1 is MGHRA and CDR2 is YSYEKL. CDR3 length equals 16 residues. V was shortened by 0 bases and J by 1 base, with 12 bases between the two germline ends. The CDR3 sequence is CASSQELAGLNYGYTF. In DNA form, the CDR3 reads TGCGCCAGCAGCCAAGAGTTGGCAGGGCTTAACTATGGCTACACCTTC.

This CDR3 reads CASRGRAGSLQETQYF. CDR3 sequence (DNA): TGTGCCAGCAGAGGTCGGGCGGGGTCGCTGCAAGAGACCCAGTACTTC. The rearrangement uses TRBV28 and TRBJ2-5; a weak D match, TRBD2 (6 bases). The CDR3 spans 16 residues. The ends were cut back, 6 bases at V and 2 bases at J, with 19 bases in the middle. Per germline, CDR1 MDHEN and CDR2 SYDVKM. The full variable domain, rest sourced from reference TRBV28 and TRBJ2-5, is DVKVTQSSRYLVKRTGEKVFLECVQDMDHENMFWYRQDPGLGLRLIYFSYDVKMKEKGDIPEGYSVSREKKERFSLILESASTNQTSMYLCASRGRAGSLQETQYFGPGTRLLVL.

This sequence joins TRBV30 and TRBJ2-3; D unresolved. Germline lookup yields CDR1 GTSNPN and CDR2 SVGIG (reference sequence). Trimming pared 5 bases from V and 8 bases from J, leaving 11 bases between. The CDR3 runs 11 residues. The CDR3 sequence: CAWDRQLTQYF. CDR3 in DNA: TGTGCCTGGGATCGACAACTTACGCAGTATTTT.

This rearrangement joins TRBV30 to TRBJ2-1; no firm D call. Trimming cost V 1 base and J 6 bases, with 10 bases left between them. The CDR3 contains 13 residues. Germline loops: CDR1 GTSNPN, CDR2 SVGIG (reference sequence). For the CDR3, the DNA is TGTGCCTGGAGTGGCGGCAGACCCAATGAGCAGTTCTTC. Translated, it gives CAWSGGRPNEQFF. The full variable domain, completed using reference TRBV30 and TRBJ2-1, is SQTIHQWPATLVQPVGSPLSLECTVEGTSNPNLYWYRQAAGRGLQLLFYSVGIGQISSEVPQNLSASRPQDRQFILSSKKLLLSDSGFYLCAWSGGRPNEQFFGPGTRLTVL.

The chain combines TRBV6-5 with TRBJ1-2; D is undetermined. The germline CDR1 and CDR2 sequences are MNHEY and SVGAGI. V was shortened by 4 bases and J by 7 bases, with 16 bases between the two germline ends. The CDR3 loop spans 14 amino acids. The chain's CDR3 is CASSSDSGGFGYTF. CDR3 nucleotides: TGTGCCAGCAGTTCCGACTCTGGCGGGTTTGGCTACACCTTC.